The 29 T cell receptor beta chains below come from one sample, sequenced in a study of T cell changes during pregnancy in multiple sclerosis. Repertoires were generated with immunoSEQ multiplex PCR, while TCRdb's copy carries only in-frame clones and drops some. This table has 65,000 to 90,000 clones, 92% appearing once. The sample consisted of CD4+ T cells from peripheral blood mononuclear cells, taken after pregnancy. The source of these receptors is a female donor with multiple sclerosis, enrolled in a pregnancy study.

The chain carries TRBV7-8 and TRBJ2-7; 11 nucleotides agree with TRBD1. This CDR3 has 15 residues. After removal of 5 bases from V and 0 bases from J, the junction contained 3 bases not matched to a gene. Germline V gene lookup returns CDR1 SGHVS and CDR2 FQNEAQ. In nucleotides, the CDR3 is TGTGCCAGCAGCAGAGGACAGGGGGCCTCCTACGAGCAGTACTTC. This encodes CASSRGQGASYEQYF.

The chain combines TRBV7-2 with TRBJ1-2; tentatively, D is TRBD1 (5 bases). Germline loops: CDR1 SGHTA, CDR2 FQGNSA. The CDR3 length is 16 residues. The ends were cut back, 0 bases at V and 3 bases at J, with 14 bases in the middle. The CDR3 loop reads CASSLASRVSDYGYTF. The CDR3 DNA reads TGTGCCAGCAGCTTAGCGAGCAGGGTATCTGACTATGGCTACACCTTC. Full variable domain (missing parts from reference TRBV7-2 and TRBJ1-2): GAGVSQSPSNKVTEKGKDVELRCDPISGHTALYWYRQSLGQGLEFLIYFQGNSAPDKSGLPSDRFSAERTGGSVSTLTIQRTQQEDSAVYLCASSLASRVSDYGYTFGSGTRLTVV.

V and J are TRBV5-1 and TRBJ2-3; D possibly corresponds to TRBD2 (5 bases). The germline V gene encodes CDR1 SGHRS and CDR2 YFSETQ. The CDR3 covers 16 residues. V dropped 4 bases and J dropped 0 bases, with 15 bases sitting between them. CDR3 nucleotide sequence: TGCGCCAGCAGCCCGGACTCTCAATCAAGCACAGATACGCAGTATTTT. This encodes CASSPDSQSSTDTQYF.

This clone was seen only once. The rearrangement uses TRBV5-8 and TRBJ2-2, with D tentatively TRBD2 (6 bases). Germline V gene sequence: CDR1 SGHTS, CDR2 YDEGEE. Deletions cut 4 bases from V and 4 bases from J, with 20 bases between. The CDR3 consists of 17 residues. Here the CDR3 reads CASSPRRRGISTGELFF. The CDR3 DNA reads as TGTGCCAGCAGCCCTCGTCGCCGGGGGATAAGCACCGGGGAGCTGTTTTTT.

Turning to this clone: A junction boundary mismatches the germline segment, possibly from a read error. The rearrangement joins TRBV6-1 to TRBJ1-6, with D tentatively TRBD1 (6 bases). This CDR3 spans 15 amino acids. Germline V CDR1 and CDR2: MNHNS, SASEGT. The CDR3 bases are TGTGCCAGCAGGGAAGGACAGTCCTATAATTCACCCCTCCACTTT. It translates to CASREGQSYNSPLHF.

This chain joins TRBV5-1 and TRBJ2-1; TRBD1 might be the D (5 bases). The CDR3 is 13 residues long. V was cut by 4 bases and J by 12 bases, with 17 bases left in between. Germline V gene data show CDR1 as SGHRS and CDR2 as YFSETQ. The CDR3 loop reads CASSPARADGQFF. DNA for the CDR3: TGCGCCAGCAGCCCGGCCAGGGCCGATGGGCAGTTCTTC.

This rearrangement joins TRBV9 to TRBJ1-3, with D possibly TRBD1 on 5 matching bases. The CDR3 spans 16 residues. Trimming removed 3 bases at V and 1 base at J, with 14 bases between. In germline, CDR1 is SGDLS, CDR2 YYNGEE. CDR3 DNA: TGTGCCAGCAGCGCACTGGCGGGGGGATCTGGAAACACCATATATTTT. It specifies CASSALAGGSGNTIYF.

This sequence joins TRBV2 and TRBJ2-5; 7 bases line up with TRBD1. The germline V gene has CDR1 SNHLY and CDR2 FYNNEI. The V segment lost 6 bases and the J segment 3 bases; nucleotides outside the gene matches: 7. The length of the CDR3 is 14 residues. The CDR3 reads CASRGVTGEETQYF. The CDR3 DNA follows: TGTGCCAGCAGGGGAGTTACAGGGGAAGAGACCCAGTACTTC.

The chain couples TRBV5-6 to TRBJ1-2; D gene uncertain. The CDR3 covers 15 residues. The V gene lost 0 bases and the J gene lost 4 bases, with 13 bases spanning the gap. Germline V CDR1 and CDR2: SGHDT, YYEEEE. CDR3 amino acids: CASSLDGGSRYGYTF. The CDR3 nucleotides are TGTGCCAGCAGCTTGGACGGAGGTTCCCGCTATGGCTACACCTTC.

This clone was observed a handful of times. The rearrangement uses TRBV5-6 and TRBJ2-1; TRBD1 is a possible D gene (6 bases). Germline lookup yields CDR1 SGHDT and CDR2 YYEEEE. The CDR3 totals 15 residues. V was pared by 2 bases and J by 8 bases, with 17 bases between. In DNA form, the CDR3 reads TGTGCCAGCAGCTTCAGGGGAGTTGGGTTCGATGAGCAGTTCTTC. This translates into CASSFRGVGFDEQFF.

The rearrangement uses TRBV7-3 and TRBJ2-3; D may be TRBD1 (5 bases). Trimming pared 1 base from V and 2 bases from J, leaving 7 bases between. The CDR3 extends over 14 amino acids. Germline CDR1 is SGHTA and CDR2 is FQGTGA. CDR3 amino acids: CASSLSRVTDTQYF. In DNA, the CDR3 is TGTGCCAGCAGCTTAAGCAGGGTCACAGATACGCAGTATTTT. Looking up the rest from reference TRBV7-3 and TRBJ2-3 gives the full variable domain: GAGVSQTPSNKVTEKGKYVELRCDPISGHTALYWYRQSLGQGPEFLIYFQGTGAADDSGLPNDRFFAVRPEGSVSTLKIQRTERGDSAVYLCASSLSRVTDTQYFGPGTRLTVL.

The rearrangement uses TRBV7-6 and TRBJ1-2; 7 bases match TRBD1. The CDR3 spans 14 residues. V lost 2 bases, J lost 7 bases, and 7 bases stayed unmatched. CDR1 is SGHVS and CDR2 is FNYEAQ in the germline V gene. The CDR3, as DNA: TGTGCCAGCAGCTTACAGGAGGGGGCGGGTGGCTACACCTTC. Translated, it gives CASSLQEGAGGYTF.

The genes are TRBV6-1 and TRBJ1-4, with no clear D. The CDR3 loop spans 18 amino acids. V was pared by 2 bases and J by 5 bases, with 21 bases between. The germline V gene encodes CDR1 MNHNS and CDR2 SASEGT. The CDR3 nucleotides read TGTGCCAGCAGTGAATTAAGAGGTTTGGGCGGAGGGAATGAAAAACTGTTTTTT. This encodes CASSELRGLGGGNEKLFF.

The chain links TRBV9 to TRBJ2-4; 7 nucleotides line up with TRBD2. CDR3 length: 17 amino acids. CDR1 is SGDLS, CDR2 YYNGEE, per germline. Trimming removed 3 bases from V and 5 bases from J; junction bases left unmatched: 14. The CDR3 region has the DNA TGTGCCAGCAGCGCCCCTTCCCCCTTTGGGGGGGAAAACATTCAGTACTTC. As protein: CASSAPSPFGGENIQYF.

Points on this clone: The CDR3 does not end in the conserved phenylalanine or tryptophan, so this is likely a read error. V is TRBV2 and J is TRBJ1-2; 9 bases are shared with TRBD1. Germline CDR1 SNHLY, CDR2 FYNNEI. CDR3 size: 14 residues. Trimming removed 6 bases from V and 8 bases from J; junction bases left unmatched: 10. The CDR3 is CASRGRDRDRGYTL. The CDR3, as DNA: TGTGCCAGCAGGGGAAGGGACAGGGATCGGGGCTACACCCTC.

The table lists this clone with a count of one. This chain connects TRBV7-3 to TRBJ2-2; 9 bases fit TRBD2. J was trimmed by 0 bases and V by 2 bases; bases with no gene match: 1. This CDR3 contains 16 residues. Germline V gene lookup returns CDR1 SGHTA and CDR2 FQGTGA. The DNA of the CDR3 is TGTGCCAGCAGCTTAGCGGGGGGGACGAACACCGGGGAGCTGTTTTTT. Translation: CASSLAGGTNTGELFF.

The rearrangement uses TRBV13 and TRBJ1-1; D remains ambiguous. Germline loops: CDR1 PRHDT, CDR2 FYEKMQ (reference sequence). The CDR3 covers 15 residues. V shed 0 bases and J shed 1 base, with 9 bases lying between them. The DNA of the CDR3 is TGTGCCAGCAGCTTAGGCCGTAGCGGGAACACTGAAGCTTTCTTT. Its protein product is CASSLGRSGNTEAFF. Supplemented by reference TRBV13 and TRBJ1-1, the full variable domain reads AAGVIQSPRHLIKEKRETATLKCYPIPRHDTVYWYQQGPGQDPQFLISFYEKMQSDKGSIPDRFSAQQFSDYHSELNMSSLELGDSALYFCASSLGRSGNTEAFFGQGTRLTVV.

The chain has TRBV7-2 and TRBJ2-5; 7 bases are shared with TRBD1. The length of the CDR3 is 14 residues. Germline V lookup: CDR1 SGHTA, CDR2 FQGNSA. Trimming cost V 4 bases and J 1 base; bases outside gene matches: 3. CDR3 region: CASSYGTAQETQYF. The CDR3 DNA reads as TGTGCCAGCAGCTACGGGACAGCCCAAGAGACCCAGTACTTC.

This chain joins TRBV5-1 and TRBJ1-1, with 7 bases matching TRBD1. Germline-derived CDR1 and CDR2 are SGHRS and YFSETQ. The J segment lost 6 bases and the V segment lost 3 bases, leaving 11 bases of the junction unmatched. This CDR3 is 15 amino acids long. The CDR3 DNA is TGCGCCAGCAGCTCCCCCGACAGGGCTATTTCTGAAGCTTTCTTT. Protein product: CASSSPDRAISEAFF.

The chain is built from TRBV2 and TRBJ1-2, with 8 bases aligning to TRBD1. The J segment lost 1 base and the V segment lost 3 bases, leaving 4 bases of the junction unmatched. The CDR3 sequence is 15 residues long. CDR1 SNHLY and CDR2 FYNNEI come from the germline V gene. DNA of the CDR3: TGTGCCAGCAGTGACCGGGACAGGTATAACTATGGCTACACCTTC. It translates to CASSDRDRYNYGYTF.

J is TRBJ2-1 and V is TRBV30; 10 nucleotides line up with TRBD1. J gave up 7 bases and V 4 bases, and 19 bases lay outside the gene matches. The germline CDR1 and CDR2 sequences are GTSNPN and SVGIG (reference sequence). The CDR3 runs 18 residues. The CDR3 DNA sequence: TGTGCCTGGACCCGACAGGGGGCCTCAATGGATTATAGAAATGAGCAGTTCTTC. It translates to CAWTRQGASMDYRNEQFF.

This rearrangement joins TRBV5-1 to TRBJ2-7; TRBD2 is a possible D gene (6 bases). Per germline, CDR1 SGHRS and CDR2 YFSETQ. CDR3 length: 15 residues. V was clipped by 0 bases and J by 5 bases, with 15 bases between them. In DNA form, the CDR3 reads TGCGCCAGCAGCTTGGGATTCGCGGGATTAGACGAGCAGTACTTC. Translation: CASSLGFAGLDEQYF. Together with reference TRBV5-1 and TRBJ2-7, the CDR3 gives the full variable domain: KAGVTQTPRYLIKTRGQQVTLSCSPISGHRSVSWYQQTPGQGLQFLFEYFSETQRNKGNFPGRFSGRQFSNSRSEMNVSTLELGDSALYLCASSLGFAGLDEQYFGPGTRLTVT.

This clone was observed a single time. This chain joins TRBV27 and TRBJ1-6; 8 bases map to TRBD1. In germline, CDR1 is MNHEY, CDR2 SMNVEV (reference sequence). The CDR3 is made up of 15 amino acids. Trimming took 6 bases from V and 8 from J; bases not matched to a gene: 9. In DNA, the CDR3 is TGTGCCAGCAGCCTAGGTGGGACAGGATATTCACCCCTCCACTTT. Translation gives CASSLGGTGYSPLHF.

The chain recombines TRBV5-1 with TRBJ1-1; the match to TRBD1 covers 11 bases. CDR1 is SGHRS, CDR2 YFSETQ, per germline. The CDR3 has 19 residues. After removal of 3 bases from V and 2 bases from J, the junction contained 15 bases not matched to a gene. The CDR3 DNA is TGCGCCAGCAGCTGGAGATACCGGGACAGGGGGTCTAGAAACACTGAAGCTTTCTTT. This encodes CASSWRYRDRGSRNTEAFF.

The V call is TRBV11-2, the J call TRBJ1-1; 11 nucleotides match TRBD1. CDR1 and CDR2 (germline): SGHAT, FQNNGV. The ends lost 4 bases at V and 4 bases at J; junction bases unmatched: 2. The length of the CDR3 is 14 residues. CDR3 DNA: TGTGCCAGCAGCTGGGACAGGGGGGTCACTGAAGCTTTCTTT. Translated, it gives CASSWDRGVTEAFF. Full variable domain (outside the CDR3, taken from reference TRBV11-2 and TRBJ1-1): EAGVAQSPRYKIIEKRQSVAFWCNPISGHATLYWYQQILGQGPKLLIQFQNNGVVDDSQLPKDRFSAERLKGVDSTLKIQPAKLEDSAVYLCASSWDRGVTEAFFGQGTRLTVV.

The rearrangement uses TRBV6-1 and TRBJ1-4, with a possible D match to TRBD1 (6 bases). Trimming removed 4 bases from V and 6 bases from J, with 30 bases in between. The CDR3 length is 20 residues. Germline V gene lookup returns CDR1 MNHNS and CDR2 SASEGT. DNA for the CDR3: TGTGCCAGCAGTGTAATTGCGGCAGGGGCTTTTAGGCTGGCCTATGAAAAACTGTTTTTT. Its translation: CASSVIAAGAFRLAYEKLFF.

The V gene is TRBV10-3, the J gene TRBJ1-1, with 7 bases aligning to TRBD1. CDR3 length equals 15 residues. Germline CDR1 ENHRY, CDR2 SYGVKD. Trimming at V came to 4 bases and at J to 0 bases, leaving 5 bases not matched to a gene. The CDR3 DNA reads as TGTGCCATCAGTGGCAGGGGGGAAATGAACACTGAAGCTTTCTTT. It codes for CAISGRGEMNTEAFF.

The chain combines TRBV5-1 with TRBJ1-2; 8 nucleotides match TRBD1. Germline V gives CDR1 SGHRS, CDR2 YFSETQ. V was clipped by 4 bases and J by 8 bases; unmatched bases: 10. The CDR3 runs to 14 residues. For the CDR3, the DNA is TGCGCCAGCAGCCGACTGACAGGGGTGGAGGGCTACACCTTC. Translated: CASSRLTGVEGYTF.

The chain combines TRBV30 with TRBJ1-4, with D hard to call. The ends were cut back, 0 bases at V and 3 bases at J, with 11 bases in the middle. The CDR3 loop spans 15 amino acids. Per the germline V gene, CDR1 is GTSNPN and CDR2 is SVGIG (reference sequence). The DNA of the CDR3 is TGTGCCTGGAGTGTTGGAGTCGTAGCTAATGAAAAACTGTTTTTT. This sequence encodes CAWSVGVVANEKLFF.